This T cell receptor beta chain originates from a study of T cells after yellow fever vaccination. Broader study findings: A small share of clonotypes appeared in both CD4 and CD8 compartments.

This clonotype appeared a few times. The antigen remains undetermined. The authors made TCR cDNA by 5'RACE template switching, adding a universal primer site and UMIs. One entry per CDR3 protein, called by TCRdb with MiXCR from the 5' RACE reads. The table includes around 360,000 distinct CDR3 sequences, about 9.9% detected once. V was trimmed by 0 bases and J by 0 bases, leaving 9 bases between them. Germline values: CDR1 MGHRA, CDR2 YSYEKL. The CDR3 sequence is 15 residues long. Sequencing was performed on PBMCs, taken on the day of the first yellow fever vaccination. The rearrangement joins TRBV4-1 to TRBJ2-7; D gene uncertain. This receptor was identified in a man aged 18 to 35 who received the YFV17D yellow fever vaccine. The CDR3 reads CASSQDNRVSYEQYF. As DNA, the CDR3 is TGCGCCAGCAGCCAAGATAATCGGGTCTCCTACGAGCAGTACTTC.